This TCR beta chain was captured by sequencing in a study of prognosis after radiotherapy for stage I lung cancer. Amplification of the TCR beta CDR3 (from genomic DNA) was done by two-round multiplex PCR. Primers (each specific to one TRBV or TRBJ gene) were used in first-round PCR. TCRdb ran MiXCR on the multiplex PCR reads and lists one entry per CDR3 protein. The top ten hold 10% to 14% of the sample, which has some 15,000 distinct CDR3 sequences, around 30% seen once. By proportion, this clonotype is medium-sized. Between the trimmed V and J ends, which lost 2 bases and 1 base, there was a span of 15 bases. Germline V gene data show CDR1 as MDHEN and CDR2 as SYDVKM. CDR3 size: 17 residues. Sample collection consisted of about 6 milliliters of peripheral blood drawn at each of two time points.

The TCR sequence derives from a donor at least 50 years old with non-small cell lung cancer. The sequencing here drew on PBMCs, taken before or after stereotactic body radiation therapy (not recorded which). The chain is built from TRBV28 and TRBJ1-3; D possibly corresponds to TRBD1 (6 bases). The CDR3 coding sequence is TGTGCCAGCAGTTTACGGAGGCAGGGGTGGTCTGGAAACACCATATATTTT. It codes for CASSLRRQGWSGNTIYF.